The 5 T cell receptor beta chains reported below all come from one sample, sequenced in a study of T cells in Graves' hyperthyroidism and ophthalmopathy. Researchers took RNA transcripts and amplified the TCR beta CDR3 regions from them. HTBI primers were the set used in a first-round RT-PCR of the TCR CDR3. TCRdb reprocessed the multiplex PCR reads via MiXCR and lists one record per CDR3 protein. This table has approximately 600,000 distinct CDR3 sequences, approximately 14% appearing once. Sequencing used blood. Every receptor here comes from a young woman with Graves' ophthalmopathy.

This clonotype turned up a few times. The genes are TRBV19 and TRBJ1-1; D not resolved. Germline-derived CDR1 and CDR2 are LNHDA and SQIVND (reference sequence). The V and J ends lost 4 bases and 0 bases respectively, with 6 bases between them. The CDR3 totals 13 residues. CDR3 sequence reads: CASSTYMNTEAFF. The CDR3, as DNA: TGTGCCAGTAGTACCTATATGAACACTGAAGCTTTCTTT.

The rearrangement joins TRBV12-3 or TRBV12-4 to TRBJ2-5; maybe TRBD2 (7 bases). The CDR3 loop spans 16 amino acids. V was shortened by 8 bases and J by 3 bases, with 22 bases between the two germline ends. The CDR3 protein is CASGGGGLDFKETQYF. For the CDR3, the DNA is TGTGCCAGCGGGGGGGGCGGACTGGATTTCAAAGAGACCCAGTACTTC.

The chain carries TRBV7-8 and TRBJ1-5, with unresolved D. Trimming shortened V by 1 base and J by 2 bases, and 15 bases separated the two germline ends. The germline V gene has CDR1 SGHVS and CDR2 FQNEAQ. The CDR3 is 17 amino acids. CDR3 in amino acids: CASSLGEIQLGNQPQHF. The CDR3 region has the DNA TGTGCCAGCAGCTTAGGGGAGATCCAGTTGGGCAATCAGCCCCAGCATTTT. Together with reference TRBV7-8 and TRBJ1-5, the CDR3 gives the full variable domain: GAGVSQSPRYKVAKRGQDVALRCDPISGHVSLFWYQQALGQGPEFLTYFQNEAQLDKSGLPSDRFFAERPEGSVSTLKIQRTQQEDSAVYLCASSLGEIQLGNQPQHFGDGTRLSIL.

This clonotype was picked up many times. The V gene is TRBV28, the J gene TRBJ2-4, with D possibly TRBD2 on 5 matching bases. The CDR3 runs to 17 residues. The germline V gene has CDR1 MDHEN and CDR2 SYDVKM. The ends were cut back, 2 bases at V and 9 bases at J, with 23 bases in the middle. The CDR3 is CASSLVPRIPGGPIQYF. The DNA for the CDR3 is TGTGCCAGCAGTTTAGTCCCCCGGATCCCCGGAGGCCCCATTCAGTACTTC.

This clonotype was detected a few times. This sequence joins TRBV5-1 and TRBJ2-7, with 9 bases fitting TRBD1. The CDR3 totals 17 residues. V shed 0 bases and J 6 bases; nucleotides not matched to a gene: 13. Germline lookup yields CDR1 SGHRS and CDR2 YFSETQ. CDR3 nucleotide sequence: TGCGCCAGCAGCTTGGGACAGGGGGGCGCGGGAATCCGCGAGCAGTACTTC. It yields the protein CASSLGQGGAGIREQYF.